This entry lists 21 T cell receptor beta chains sequenced from one sample in a study of cytomegalovirus exposure and HLA in healthy donors. Some clones are missing from TCRdb's copy, which holds only in-frame ones; the method was immunoSEQ multiplex PCR. The sample has tens of thousands of clones; around 94% are singletons. Sequenced material: PBMCs. These receptors all stem from a young woman in good health and CMV-seropositive.

The rearrangement uses TRBV27 and TRBJ2-7; TRBD1 is a possible D gene (6 bases). The germline gives CDR1 MNHEY, CDR2 SMNVEV (reference sequence). V shed 3 bases and J shed 0 bases, with 9 bases lying between them. CDR3 length: 14 amino acids. CDR3 amino acids: CASSFRDNSYEQYF. Here the CDR3 DNA reads TGTGCCAGCAGTTTCCGGGACAACTCCTACGAGCAGTACTTC.

This chain links TRBV5-6 with TRBJ2-3; no firm D call. Looked up from germline, CDR1 is SGHDT and CDR2 is YYEEEE. The V end was cut by 0 bases, the J end by 2 bases, with 13 bases between. The CDR3 extends over 16 amino acids. Written as DNA, the CDR3 is TGTGCCAGCAGCTTGGCCCACCAGGCGACCACAGATACGCAGTATTTT. This codes for CASSLAHQATTDTQYF. The whole variable domain, remainder taken from reference TRBV5-6 and TRBJ2-3, is DAGVTQSPTHLIKTRGQQVTLRCSPKSGHDTVSWYQQALGQGPQFIFQYYEEEERQRGNFPDRFSGHQFPNYSSELNVNALLLGDSALYLCASSLAHQATTDTQYFGPGTRLTVL.

The V gene is TRBV11-3, the J gene TRBJ1-6, with D perhaps TRBD1 (6 bases). The CDR3 spans 19 residues. V was clipped by 5 bases and J by 0 bases, with 20 bases between them. Germline CDR1 SGHNT, CDR2 YENEEA. DNA of the CDR3: TGTGCCAGCAGCCCCTTCGCTTGGGACACCAGCTCCTATAATTCACCCCTCCACTTT. It codes for CASSPFAWDTSSYNSPLHF.

J is TRBJ2-1 and V is TRBV18; 7 nucleotides align to TRBD2. The CDR3 is 15 residues long. Germline trimming cut 4 bases from V and 6 bases from J; bases unmatched to any gene: 9. Germline V gives CDR1 KGHSH, CDR2 LQKENI. The CDR3 reads CASSLSLAALNEQFF. CDR3 DNA sequence: TGTGCCAGCTCACTATCCCTAGCGGCCCTCAATGAGCAGTTCTTC.

The chain links TRBV28 to TRBJ1-6, with 8 bases fitting TRBD1. CDR1 is MDHEN, CDR2 SYDVKM, per germline. V gave up 2 bases and J gave up 10 bases; unmatched junction bases: 4. The CDR3 totals 14 residues. The CDR3 region is CASSLRTGRSPLHF. CDR3 nucleotide sequence: TGTGCCAGCAGTTTACGGACAGGGAGGTCACCCCTCCACTTT.

The sample holds one count of this clone. The gene calls are TRBV21-1 and TRBJ2-7; the DNA was not used to check the table's D call, TRBD1. TRBV21-1 is shown as a pseudogene. This CDR3 spans 20 amino acids. CDR3 sequence reads: CASSNRSTGTTYDSCYEQYF. The DNA of the CDR3 is TGTGCCAGCAGCAATCGGTCAACAGGGACAACCTACGATTCGTGCTACGAGCAGTACTTC.

The chain links TRBV1 to TRBJ1-1; the table names TRBD1, a call not compared with the DNA. TRBV1 counts as a pseudogene. This CDR3 region has 11 residues. CDR3 coding DNA: TGCACCAACCACAGGGATACTGAAGCTTTCTTT. This gives the protein CTNHRDTEAFF.

The V gene is TRBV5-1, the J gene TRBJ1-5; tentative D call: TRBD1 (6 bases). V was clipped by 4 bases and J by 3 bases, with 11 bases between them. The CDR3 loop spans 14 amino acids. Germline V lookup: CDR1 SGHRS, CDR2 YFSETQ. This CDR3 is CASSPGTLNQPQHF. The CDR3, as DNA: TGCGCCAGCAGCCCCGGGACACTCAATCAGCCCCAGCATTTT. The variable domain in full, completed from reference TRBV5-1 and TRBJ1-5, reads KAGVTQTPRYLIKTRGQQVTLSCSPISGHRSVSWYQQTPGQGLQFLFEYFSETQRNKGNFPGRFSGRQFSNSRSEMNVSTLELGDSALYLCASSPGTLNQPQHFGDGTRLSIL.

The J gene is TRBJ1-1, the V gene TRBV30, with 8 positions matching TRBD1. The germline CDR1 and CDR2 sequences are GTSNPN and SVGIG (reference sequence). J gave up 1 base and V 2 bases, and 6 bases lay outside the gene matches. The length of the CDR3 is 15 residues. In DNA form, the CDR3 reads TGTGCCTGGAGTCGTCCCGGGACAGGGAACACTGAAGCTTTCTTT. Its translation is CAWSRPGTGNTEAFF.

The chain employs TRBV5-5 and TRBJ2-7; 9 positions match TRBD1. Germline V gives CDR1 SGHKS, CDR2 YYEKEE (reference sequence). The J segment lost 5 bases and the V segment lost 0 bases, leaving 9 bases of the junction unmatched. CDR3 length: 16 residues. The CDR3 spells CASSLAGTGFTHEQYF. CDR3 DNA sequence: TGTGCCAGCAGCTTGGCCGGGACAGGGTTTACCCACGAGCAGTACTTC.

The chain uses TRBV11-2 and TRBJ2-5; TRBD2 matches 12 bases. CDR1 and CDR2 (germline): SGHAT, FQNNGV. The CDR3 has 19 amino acids. The trim removed 2 bases at V and 2 bases at J, leaving 12 bases unmatched. CDR3 sequence reads: CASSLPPSGGVLRQETQYF. The CDR3 nucleotides read TGTGCCAGCAGCTTACCCCCTAGCGGGGGGGTTTTACGGCAAGAGACCCAGTACTTC.

The sample holds one count of this clone. V usage is TRBV6-1 and J usage is TRBJ2-7, with D tentatively TRBD1 (5 bases). Trimming removed 2 bases from V and 0 bases from J, with 11 bases in between. Germline CDR1 reads MNHNS; CDR2 reads SASEGT. This CDR3 is 15 amino acids long. Written as DNA, the CDR3 is TGTGCCAGCAGTGAACTGTGGGGCAGCTCCTACGAGCAGTACTTC. Translated: CASSELWGSSYEQYF.

J is TRBJ2-3 and V is TRBV9, with D possibly TRBD1 on 5 matching bases. The CDR3 has 14 residues. With 2 bases removed from V and 4 bases from J, the gap between germline ends came to 11 bases. The germline V gene encodes CDR1 SGDLS and CDR2 YYNGEE. CDR3 sequence (DNA): TGTGCCAGCAGCGTCCGATTAGGGGCAGATACGCAGTATTTT. Protein sequence: CASSVRLGADTQYF.

The J gene is TRBJ2-3, the V gene TRBV6-1, with D possibly matching TRBD1 (5 bases). CDR1 is MNHNS and CDR2 is SASEGT in the germline V gene. This CDR3 comprises 13 residues. Trimming took off 0 bases at V and 5 bases at J, with 6 bases between the two ends. DNA of the CDR3: TGTGCCAGCAGTGAAGCAGGGGAAGATACGCAGTATTTT. It translates to CASSEAGEDTQYF.

The rearrangement uses TRBV5-1 and TRBJ1-4; D is possibly TRBD1 (6 bases). The CDR3 is 14 amino acids. V lost 6 bases to trimming and J lost 5 bases, with 14 bases between them. The germline V gene has CDR1 SGHRS and CDR2 YFSETQ. The DNA of the CDR3 is TGCGCCAGCAACTCAGGGGCCCGAAATGAAAAACTGTTTTTT. This translates into CASNSGARNEKLFF.

CDR3 region: CSVGREQETQYF. The CDR3 DNA follows: TGCAGCGTTGGCAGGGAACAAGAGACCCAGTACTTC. The chain couples TRBV29-1 to TRBJ2-5; a possible D gene is TRBD1 (5 bases). The CDR3 totals 12 residues. Per germline, CDR1 SQVTM and CDR2 ANQGSEA. V was clipped by 4 bases and J by 2 bases, with 8 bases between them.

The chain employs TRBV6-5 and TRBJ1-1; possible D gene TRBD1, 6 bases. Trimming cost V 11 bases and J 6 bases, with 19 bases left between them. CDR1 and CDR2 from the germline V gene are MNHEY and SVGAGI. This CDR3 has 13 amino acids. CDR3 nucleotide sequence: TGTGCCTCGGCCGTGGGGGCCGGCGCTGAAGCTTTCTTT. Its translation is CASAVGAGAEAFF.

The V and J genes are TRBV4-1 and TRBJ2-1, with D unclear. CDR1 and CDR2 (germline): MGHRA, YSYEKL. The germline V and J ends were trimmed by 0 bases and 8 bases, with 5 bases remaining between them. CDR3 length: 12 residues. The chain's CDR3 is CASSQDGHEQFF. The DNA of the CDR3 is TGCGCCAGCAGCCAAGATGGGCATGAGCAGTTCTTC.

The genes are TRBV6-1 and TRBJ2-1; 8 nucleotides agree with TRBD2. V lost 3 bases and J lost 10; bases outside the gene matches: 20. The CDR3 length is 18 residues. Germline-derived CDR1 and CDR2 are MNHNS and SASEGT. The CDR3 nucleotides read TGTGCCAGCAGTGAGGAAGGGAACTCGGGGGGGCTATTAGAGGAGCAGTTCTTC. Translation gives CASSEEGNSGGLLEEQFF.

The genes are TRBV19 and TRBJ1-5; the D is unclear. Trimming removed 5 bases from V and 2 bases from J, with 19 bases in between. The length of the CDR3 is 17 residues. Germline loops: CDR1 LNHDA, CDR2 SQIVND (reference sequence). The CDR3 DNA reads TGTGCCAGTAGTCCCCAACATCGGGTCATGGGCAATCAGCCCCAGCATTTT. This codes for CASSPQHRVMGNQPQHF.

The rearrangement joins TRBV11-2 to TRBJ1-5; D unresolved. The CDR3 sequence is 12 residues long. V gave up 2 bases and J gave up 6 bases, with 5 bases separating them. Germline V CDR1 and CDR2: SGHAT, FQNNGV. CDR3 nucleotide sequence: TGTGCCAGCAGCTTACCGGGTCAGCCCCAGCATTTT. Protein sequence: CASSLPGQPQHF.